This T cell receptor beta chain was captured in a study of blood T cells in healthy people across ages. This clonotype has ten or more counts. Its ends do not fully match the called genes, so a read error is possible. The second PCR ran about 6 to 11 cycles with a sample-barcoded 5' primer and J-beta primers. MiXCR, applied by TCRdb to the 5' RACE reads, yields one record per CDR3 protein. Of 1,300,000 or so distinct CDR3 sequences listed, 59% were seen once; the top ten hold about 6.7%. CDR3 length: 12 residues. Germline V CDR1 and CDR2: SGHRS, YFSETQ. This receptor was taken from a man younger than 30 in good health. Source material: blood. This chain joins TRBV5-1 and TRBJ2-1, with TRBD1 as a possible D gene (5 bases). The CDR3 here is CASSLRDNEQFF. The CDR3 region has the DNA TGTGCCAGCAGCCTCAGGGACAATGAGCAGTTCTTC.